These 28 T cell receptor beta chains were all obtained from the same sample, sequenced in a study of blood T cell repertoires in COVID-19. This table comes from immunoSEQ multiplex PCR, and its TCRdb copy is limited to in-frame clones, with some not included. This table holds about 99,000 clones, 90% to 95% found once. The sample taken for sequencing was peripheral blood. Receptors originate from a human donor in a cohort sampled during active COVID-19.

This chain joins TRBV2 and TRBJ2-1; 8 bases fit TRBD2. Looked up from germline, CDR1 is SNHLY and CDR2 is FYNNEI. The CDR3 is 17 residues long. Trimming took 0 bases from V and 6 from J; bases not matched to a gene: 10. Here the CDR3 DNA reads TGTGCCAGCAGTGAAGCGCTTCAGGGACTAGTCCCCAATGAGCAGTTCTTC. It specifies CASSEALQGLVPNEQFF.

J is TRBJ1-3 and V is TRBV19; TRBD1 might be the D (6 bases). Trimming pared 7 bases from V and 4 bases from J, leaving 11 bases between. CDR1 and CDR2 from the germline V gene are LNHDA and SQIVND (reference sequence). This CDR3 is built from 13 residues. The CDR3 coding sequence is TGTGCCAGTAACGCCGACAGGGGAAACACCATATATTTT. Residues: CASNADRGNTIYF.

This chain connects TRBV6-5 to TRBJ1-5, with D uncertain. Germline-derived CDR1 and CDR2 are MNHEY and SVGAGI. Trimming took 4 bases from V and 7 from J, leaving 11 bases between them. This CDR3 spans 13 amino acids. CDR3 amino acids: CASSLGSWQPQHF. CDR3 DNA: TGTGCCAGCAGTTTGGGGAGCTGGCAGCCCCAGCATTTT.

Of note for this clone: The same CDR3 also results from other DNA sequences found in this sample. The chain employs TRBV6-5 and TRBJ2-1, with D perhaps TRBD2 (6 bases). V lost 3 bases, J lost 0 bases, and 9 bases lay in between. There are 15 residues in the CDR3. The germline V gene has CDR1 MNHEY and CDR2 SVGAGI. The CDR3 bases are TGTGCCAGCAGTTATTCCGGGAGCTCCTACAATGAGCAGTTCTTC. Amino acid sequence: CASSYSGSSYNEQFF.

V and J are TRBV30 and TRBJ1-6; D is possibly TRBD1 (6 bases). The length of the CDR3 is 16 residues. The V gene's germline CDR1 is GTSNPN and CDR2 SVGIG (reference sequence). Trimming removed 5 bases at V and 7 bases at J, with 21 bases between. In nucleotides, the CDR3 is TGTGCCTGGGGAACGATAAACTACAGGGAGAATTCACCCCTCCACTTT. It codes for CAWGTINYRENSPLHF.

The rearrangement joins TRBV14 to TRBJ2-1; a possible D gene is TRBD2 (6 bases). This CDR3 spans 15 amino acids. Germline V gene data show CDR1 as SGHDN and CDR2 as FVKESK. Trimming left V 4 bases short and J 4 bases short, with 14 bases between. CDR3 in amino acids: CASSRRDEEYNEQFF. CDR3 DNA sequence: TGTGCCAGCAGCCGGCGGGATGAGGAGTACAATGAGCAGTTCTTC.

The chain couples TRBV4-3 to TRBJ1-2; D is possibly TRBD1 (5 bases). V lost 0 bases and J 5 bases, leaving 13 bases between the germline ends. The CDR3 is 15 amino acids. Germline V gives CDR1 LGHNA, CDR2 YSLEER. The chain's CDR3 is CASSQDPGQYYGYTF. The CDR3 DNA sequence: TGCGCCAGCAGCCAAGATCCAGGGCAGTATTATGGCTACACCTTC.

The V and J genes are TRBV27 and TRBJ2-5; 7 nucleotides align to TRBD1. The CDR3 spans 15 residues. J gave up 8 bases and V 2 bases, and 11 bases lay outside the gene matches. Looked up from germline, CDR1 is MNHEY and CDR2 is SMNVEV (reference sequence). CDR3 nucleotides: TGTGCCAGCAGTTTAGGGACAGCCTGGCAGATTACCCAGTACTTC. Protein product: CASSLGTAWQITQYF.

The chain links TRBV6-2 or TRBV6-3 to TRBJ1-2; 7 bases align to TRBD1. The CDR3 has 16 amino acids. Germline V CDR1 and CDR2: MNHEY, SVGEGT. Trimming cost V 4 bases and J 0 bases; bases outside gene matches: 8. The CDR3 protein is CASSSSGTEANYGYTF. In DNA, the CDR3 is TGTGCCAGCAGTTCCTCCGGGACAGAAGCTAACTATGGCTACACCTTC.

This chain joins TRBV18 and TRBJ2-1; 8 nucleotides agree with TRBD1. J gave up 6 bases and V 2 bases, and 0 bases lay outside the gene matches. The CDR3 contains 13 residues. The germline CDR1 and CDR2 sequences are KGHSH and LQKENI. This chain's CDR3 is CASSPGTGNEQFF. The CDR3 nucleotides read TGTGCCAGCTCACCAGGGACAGGCAATGAGCAGTTCTTC.

The chain combines TRBV24-1 with TRBJ2-5; 7 bases line up with TRBD2. Per germline, CDR1 KGHDR and CDR2 SFDVKD. CDR3 length: 16 residues. Trimming took 1 base from V and 2 from J; bases not matched to a gene: 6. Here the CDR3 DNA reads TGTGCCACCAGTGATTTTAGCAGGGAGGGGCAAGAGACCCAGTACTTC. Protein product: CATSDFSREGQETQYF.

V is TRBV2 and J is TRBJ2-1, with 7 positions matching TRBD2. Germline assignment: CDR1 SNHLY and CDR2 FYNNEI. The CDR3 contains 15 residues. With V trimmed by 7 bases and J by 7 bases, 13 bases remained unmatched. The CDR3 is CASTVREGLKNEQFF. CDR3 nucleotide sequence: TGTGCCAGCACCGTGAGGGAGGGGTTGAAGAATGAGCAGTTCTTC.

This clone occurred once. The chain links TRBV2 to TRBJ2-7; possible D gene TRBD2, 5 bases. The V and J ends lost 5 bases and 3 bases respectively, with 14 bases between them. CDR3 length equals 14 residues. Germline lookup yields CDR1 SNHLY and CDR2 FYNNEI. The CDR3 DNA is TGTGCCAGCAGTCGACGGGATGGTGGCTACGAGCAGTACTTC. This translates into CASSRRDGGYEQYF.

This chain connects TRBV19 to TRBJ2-7; a weak D match, TRBD2 (6 bases). Trimming pared 6 bases from V and 3 bases from J, leaving 9 bases between. Germline CDR1 LNHDA, CDR2 SQIVND (reference sequence). CDR3 size: 12 residues. The chain's CDR3 is CASSPGVYEQYF. As DNA, the CDR3 is TGTGCCAGTAGCCCGGGAGTCTACGAGCAGTACTTC.

The V and J genes are TRBV7-6 and TRBJ2-2; 9 bases fit TRBD2. In germline, CDR1 is SGHVS, CDR2 FNYEAQ. The ends lost 0 bases at V and 4 bases at J; junction bases unmatched: 3. The CDR3 has 16 residues. The chain's CDR3 is CASSLAASGITGELFF. In DNA form, the CDR3 reads TGTGCCAGCAGCTTAGCAGCTAGCGGGATCACCGGGGAGCTGTTTTTT.

This sequence joins TRBV6-2 or TRBV6-3 and TRBJ1-5, with 7 bases fitting TRBD1. Germline CDR1 is MNHEY and CDR2 is SVGEGT. After removal of 2 bases from V and 6 bases from J, the junction contained 4 bases not matched to a gene. This CDR3 contains 14 residues. Here the CDR3 DNA reads TGTGCCAGCAGTTACGGGACAGAGGGTCAGCCCCAGCATTTT. Translated: CASSYGTEGQPQHF.

The gene calls are TRBV6-6 and TRBJ1-1; 9 bases are shared with TRBD1. This CDR3 comprises 14 residues. V was clipped by 8 bases and J by 5 bases; unmatched bases: 9. CDR1 and CDR2 (germline): MNHNY, SVGAGI (reference sequence). The CDR3 DNA follows: TGTGCCAGCGGAACCATGACAGGGGGTACTGAAGCTTTCTTT. It is translated as CASGTMTGGTEAFF.

V and J are TRBV7-6 and TRBJ1-6; no definite D call. V dropped 2 bases and J dropped 6 bases, with 23 bases sitting between them. Germline-derived CDR1 and CDR2 are SGHVS and FNYEAQ. CDR3 length equals 19 residues. The CDR3 sequence is CASSLMSQSGLTVNSPLHF. CDR3 DNA sequence: TGTGCCAGCAGCTTAATGTCCCAGTCGGGATTGACTGTTAATTCACCCCTCCACTTT.

This sequence joins TRBV7-2 and TRBJ2-3; the match to TRBD2 covers 9 bases. The CDR3 length is 16 residues. J gave up 2 bases and V 5 bases, and 8 bases lay outside the gene matches. The germline CDR1 and CDR2 sequences are SGHTA and FQGNSA. Written as DNA, the CDR3 is TGTGCCAGCAGCGTACTAGCGGGTACCTACACAGATACGCAGTATTTT. Translated: CASSVLAGTYTDTQYF.

J is TRBJ1-1 and V is TRBV30; a possible D gene is TRBD1 (5 bases). The CDR3 consists of 14 residues. CDR1 is GTSNPN, CDR2 SVGIG, per germline (reference sequence). Trimming stripped 8 bases from V and 0 bases from J, with 16 bases between. In DNA form, the CDR3 reads TGTGCCCTTATGGGGGGGTTTATGAACACTGAAGCTTTCTTT. It encodes CALMGGFMNTEAFF.

This chain uses TRBV6-6 with TRBJ1-1; 9 bases are a match to TRBD1. V dropped 2 bases and J dropped 5; count of bases not matched to a gene: 6. In germline, CDR1 is MNHNY, CDR2 SVGAGI (reference sequence). The CDR3 runs 15 residues. The CDR3 is CASSYGRTGETEAFF. In nucleotides, the CDR3 is TGTGCCAGCAGTTACGGCAGGACAGGGGAAACTGAAGCTTTCTTT.

The CDR3 region has the DNA TGTGCCAGCAGTCACCCCAGGGCCTATGGCTACACCTTC. Its translation: CASSHPRAYGYTF. V usage is TRBV2 and J usage is TRBJ1-2; D is possibly TRBD1 (5 bases). The germline V gene has CDR1 SNHLY and CDR2 FYNNEI. CDR3 length: 13 amino acids. The V gene lost 5 bases and the J gene lost 4 bases, with 11 bases spanning the gap.

The chain employs TRBV30 and TRBJ1-2; D remains ambiguous. V was shortened by 0 bases and J by 0 bases, with 20 bases between the two germline ends. The CDR3 covers 18 residues. Germline assignment: CDR1 GTSNPN and CDR2 SVGIG (reference sequence). CDR3 protein: CAWSVPPPPDITNYGYTF. CDR3 DNA: TGTGCCTGGAGTGTCCCACCCCCCCCCGACATCACTAACTATGGCTACACCTTC. Full variable domain (missing parts from reference TRBV30 and TRBJ1-2): SQTIHQWPATLVQPVGSPLSLECTVEGTSNPNLYWYRQAAGRGLQLLFYSVGIGQISSEVPQNLSASRPQDRQFILSSKKLLLSDSGFYLCAWSVPPPPDITNYGYTFGSGTRLTVV.

This chain joins TRBV5-3 and TRBJ1-4, with TRBD1 identical over 9 bases. TRBV5-3 is classed as an ORF, of uncertain function. After removal of 4 bases from V and 10 bases from J, the junction contained 8 bases not matched to a gene. The CDR3 loop spans 14 amino acids. The CDR3 DNA reads TGTGCCAGAAGCGACAGGGACAGGGTGAGAAAACTGTTTTTT. Amino acid sequence: CARSDRDRVRKLFF.

The V gene is TRBV30, the J gene TRBJ1-3; D remains ambiguous. The CDR3 length is 17 residues. The V and J ends lost 3 bases and 3 bases respectively, with 21 bases between them. Germline V gives CDR1 GTSNPN, CDR2 SVGIG (reference sequence). CDR3 loop: CAWSPGHQNTLGNTIYF. In DNA form, the CDR3 reads TGTGCCTGGAGCCCAGGTCACCAAAACACCCTTGGAAACACCATATATTTT. The whole variable domain, filled in from reference TRBV30 and TRBJ1-3, reads SQTIHQWPATLVQPVGSPLSLECTVEGTSNPNLYWYRQAAGRGLQLLFYSVGIGQISSEVPQNLSASRPQDRQFILSSKKLLLSDSGFYLCAWSPGHQNTLGNTIYFGEGSWLTVV.

The chain has TRBV7-9 and TRBJ1-1, with D possibly being TRBD1 (6 bases). The CDR3 runs to 14 residues. V was shortened by 5 bases and J by 4 bases, with 14 bases between the two germline ends. Germline assignment: CDR1 SEHNR and CDR2 FQNEAQ (reference sequence). CDR3 in amino acids: CASSPTTGFTEAFF. CDR3 DNA: TGTGCCAGCAGCCCAACGACAGGATTCACTGAAGCTTTCTTT.

The chain joins TRBV5-4 to TRBJ2-2; D might be TRBD2 (6 bases). The CDR3 contains 15 residues. With 4 bases removed from V and 1 base from J, the gap between germline ends came to 11 bases. Germline assignment: CDR1 SGHNT and CDR2 YYREEE (reference sequence). CDR3 bases: TGTGCCAGCAGCGGGAGGTGGGGGAACACCGGGGAGCTGTTTTTT. Its translation is CASSGRWGNTGELFF.

This chain links TRBV10-3 with TRBJ1-1; D remains ambiguous. The CDR3 runs 15 residues. Germline values: CDR1 ENHRY, CDR2 SYGVKD. The V and J ends lost 3 bases and 0 bases respectively, with 11 bases between them. The CDR3 sequence is CAISEFDIMNTEAFF. CDR3 in DNA: TGTGCCATCAGTGAATTCGACATCATGAACACTGAAGCTTTCTTT.